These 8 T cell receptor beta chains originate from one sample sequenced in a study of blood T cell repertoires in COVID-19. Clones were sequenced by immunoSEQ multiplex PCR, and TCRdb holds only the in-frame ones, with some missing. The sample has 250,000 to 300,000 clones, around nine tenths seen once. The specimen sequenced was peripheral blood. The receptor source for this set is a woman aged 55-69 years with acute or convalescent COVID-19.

CDR3 nucleotide sequence: TGCGCCAGCAGCCAAGACAGGGGGAGCGGCTACACCTTC. This gives the protein CASSQDRGSGYTF. The chain has TRBV5-1 and TRBJ1-2, with 9 bases matching TRBD1. With V trimmed by 4 bases and J by 8 bases, 6 bases remained unmatched. The CDR3 loop spans 13 amino acids. Per germline, CDR1 SGHRS and CDR2 YFSETQ.

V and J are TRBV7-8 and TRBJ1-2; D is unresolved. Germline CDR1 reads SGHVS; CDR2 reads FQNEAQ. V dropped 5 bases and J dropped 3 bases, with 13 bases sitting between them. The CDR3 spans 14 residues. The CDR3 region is CASSKTTGDYGYTF. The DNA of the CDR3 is TGTGCCAGCAGCAAGACGACGGGAGACTATGGCTACACCTTC.

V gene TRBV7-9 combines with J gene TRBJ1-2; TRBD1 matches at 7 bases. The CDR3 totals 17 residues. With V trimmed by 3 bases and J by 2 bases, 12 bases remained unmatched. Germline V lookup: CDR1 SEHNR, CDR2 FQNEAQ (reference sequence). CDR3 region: CASSLTTGPHRNYGYTF. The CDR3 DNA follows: TGTGCCAGCAGCTTGACGACAGGGCCCCACAGGAACTATGGCTACACCTTC.

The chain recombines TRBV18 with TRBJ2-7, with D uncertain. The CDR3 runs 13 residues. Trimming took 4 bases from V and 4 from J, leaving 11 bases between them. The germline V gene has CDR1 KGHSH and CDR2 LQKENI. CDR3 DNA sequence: TGTGCCAGCTCACAAGCTAGTTCTTACGAGCAGTACTTC. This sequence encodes CASSQASSYEQYF.

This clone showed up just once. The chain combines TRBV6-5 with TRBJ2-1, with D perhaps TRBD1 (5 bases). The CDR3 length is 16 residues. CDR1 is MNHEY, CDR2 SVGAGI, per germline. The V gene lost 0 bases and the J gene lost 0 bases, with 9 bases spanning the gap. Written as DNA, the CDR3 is TGTGCCAGCAGTTACTCCAGGGATGGCTCCTACAATGAGCAGTTCTTC. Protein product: CASSYSRDGSYNEQFF.

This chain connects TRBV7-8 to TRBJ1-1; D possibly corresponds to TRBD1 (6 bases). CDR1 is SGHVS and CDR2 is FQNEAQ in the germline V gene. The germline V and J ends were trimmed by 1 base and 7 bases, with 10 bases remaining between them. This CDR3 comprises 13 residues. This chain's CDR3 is CASSLETGGEAFF. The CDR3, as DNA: TGTGCCAGCAGCTTAGAGACAGGTGGTGAAGCTTTCTTT.

CDR3: CASSIQGLGPGANVLTF. The CDR3 nucleotides read TGTGCCAGTAGTATTCAGGGTTTGGGGCCTGGGGCCAACGTCCTGACTTTC. The chain couples TRBV19 to TRBJ2-6; the D gene is possibly TRBD1 (5 bases). The CDR3 is 17 amino acids. Germline values: CDR1 LNHDA, CDR2 SQIVND (reference sequence). With 3 bases removed from V and 2 bases from J, the gap between germline ends came to 14 bases.

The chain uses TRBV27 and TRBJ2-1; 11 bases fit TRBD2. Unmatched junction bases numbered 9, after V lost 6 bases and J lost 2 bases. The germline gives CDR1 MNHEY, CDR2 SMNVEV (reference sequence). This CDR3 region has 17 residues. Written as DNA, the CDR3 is TGTGCCAGCAGCGGGCGACTAGCGGGACCCCCCTACAATGAGCAGTTCTTC. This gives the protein CASSGRLAGPPYNEQFF.